This T cell receptor beta chain was found in a study of vaccination and CD4 T cells after COVID-19. On the study more broadly: The interval from dose two to post-vaccine sampling had a median of 72 days, and it ranged from 14 to 241. Day 14 and days 161 to 241 post-vaccination were the time points at which three convalescent patients were sampled.

On this clonotype itself: Its antigen remains unidentified.

V was trimmed by 6 bases and J by 2 bases, leaving 9 bases between them. Germline CDR1 reads MNHEY; CDR2 reads SVGEGT. The CDR3 runs 13 residues. Scientists ran DNA taken from cultured CD4+ T cells through the Oncomine TCR Beta short-read assay for sequencing. One entry per CDR3 protein results from TCRdb running MiXCR on the PCR reads. The data hold tens of thousands of distinct CDR3 sequences, with roughly 31% observed a single time. As for time point: late sampling 161 to 241 days after vaccination in a few convalescent patients. This sample's treatment: roughly ten-day PBMC culture with coronavirus spike peptide pools or control peptides (ViraFEST assay). TCRs were sequenced by ViraFEST after antigen-specific T cells had been expanded with peptide pools. Days 3 and 7 saw half the medium swapped for fresh IL-2 medium.

Source: CD4+ T cells from blood, cultured in vitro, taken about 7 months after SARS-CoV-2 vaccination. This clonotype originated in a human donor who had recovered from COVID-19. The chain recombines TRBV6-2 or TRBV6-3 with TRBJ2-3, with D maybe TRBD1 (6 bases). CDR3 coding DNA: TGTGCCAGCAGGGGACACAACACAGATACGCAGTATTTT. Translated, it gives CASRGHNTDTQYF.